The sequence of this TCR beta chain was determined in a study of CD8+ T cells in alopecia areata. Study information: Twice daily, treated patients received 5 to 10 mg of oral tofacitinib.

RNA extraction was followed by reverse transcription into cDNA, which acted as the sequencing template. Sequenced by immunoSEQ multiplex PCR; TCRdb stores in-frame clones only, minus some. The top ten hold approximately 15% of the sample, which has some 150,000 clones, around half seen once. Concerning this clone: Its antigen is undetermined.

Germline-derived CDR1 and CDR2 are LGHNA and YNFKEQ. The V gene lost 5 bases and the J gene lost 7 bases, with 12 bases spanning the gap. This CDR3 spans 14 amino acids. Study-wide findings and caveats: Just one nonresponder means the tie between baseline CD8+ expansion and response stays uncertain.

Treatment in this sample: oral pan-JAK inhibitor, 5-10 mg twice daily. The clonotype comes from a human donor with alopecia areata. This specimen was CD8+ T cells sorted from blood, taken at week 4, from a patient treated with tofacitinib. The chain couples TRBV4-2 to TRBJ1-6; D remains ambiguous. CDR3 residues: CASSGEAGNSPLHF. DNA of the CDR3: TGTGCCAGCAGCGGGGAAGCGGGGAATTCACCCCTCCACTTT.